Below, one T cell receptor beta chain is given with its context. Its antigen remains unidentified. The data stem from a study of early T cells in non-severe SARS-CoV-2 infection. Study at large: Unsorted whole-blood RNA was sequenced in bulk, leaving chains unpaired.

Looked up from germline, CDR1 is SGHTA and CDR2 is FQGTGA. This CDR3 contains 16 residues. V gave up 5 bases and J gave up 7 bases; unmatched junction bases: 12. Unique molecular identifiers were affixed to single, distinct cDNA molecules. TCRdb recomputed calls from the 5' RACE reads with MiXCR, one row per CDR3 protein. Among 75,000 to 80,000 distinct CDR3 sequences listed, roughly a sixth were seen once. Broader study findings: VDJdb matching skewed toward anti-spike CD8 responses, missing private and CD4 specificities.

The chain couples TRBV7-3 to TRBJ2-5, with 11 nucleotides matching TRBD2. Specimen: whole blood. This TCR was sampled from an adult who was a healthcare worker with PCR-confirmed SARS-CoV-2 infection or an uninfected control (not recorded which). CDR3 protein: CASSPLAGGPIGTQYF. In nucleotides, the CDR3 is TGTGCCAGCAGCCCTCTAGCGGGGGGACCCATTGGGACCCAGTACTTC.